A single sample is the source of the 23 T cell receptor beta chains below, sequenced in a study of beta chain features in type 1 diabetes. Expressed TCRB transcripts got sequenced, as all isolated RNA was reverse transcribed. The protocol was immunoSEQ multiplex PCR, while the TCRdb copy is restricted to in-frame clones and leaves out a portion. Of around 690,000 clones detected, around 12% appear once; the ten largest clones hold roughly 0.11%. Study conclusions and caveats: Shorter TCRB CDR3s, moderately but significantly so, were found in Type 1 diabetes patients in all four CD4+ subsets.

For these receptors, no antigen is known. Sequences were obtained from naive CD4+ T cells from blood. These receptors originate from a man in his thirties or forties with type 1 diabetes.

The chain combines TRBV6-6 with TRBJ1-1, with a weak D call TRBD1 (5 bases). V lost 6 bases to trimming and J lost 1 base, with 12 bases between them. Germline CDR1 MNHNY, CDR2 SVGAGI (reference sequence). The CDR3 spans 14 residues. The CDR3 is CASSPDRRNTEAFF. CDR3 sequence (DNA): TGTGCCAGCAGCCCTGACAGAAGGAACACTGAAGCTTTCTTT.

A few counts support this clone. The rearrangement links TRBV2 to TRBJ1-3; D is unclear. Germline values: CDR1 SNHLY, CDR2 FYNNEI. Trimming left V 4 bases short and J 3 bases short, with 13 bases between. The CDR3 consists of 15 residues. The CDR3 reads CASSAYGGDGNTIYF. The CDR3 DNA reads TGTGCCAGCAGTGCCTACGGCGGCGATGGAAACACCATATATTTT. The full variable domain, completed using reference TRBV2 and TRBJ1-3, is EPEVTQTPSHQVTQMGQEVILRCVPISNHLYFYWYRQILGQKVEFLVSFYNNEISEKSEIFDDQFSVERPDGSNFTLKIRSTKLEDSAMYFCASSAYGGDGNTIYFGEGSWLTVV.

This clone has only a few counts. The J gene is TRBJ1-6, the V gene TRBV10-3; possibly TRBD1 for D (5 bases). This CDR3 region has 14 residues. Germline V gene sequence: CDR1 ENHRY, CDR2 SYGVKD. V was shortened by 10 bases and J by 9 bases, with 19 bases between the two germline ends. The CDR3 DNA is TGTGCCACCACAGGAGGGACCCAGGGTTCACCCCTCCACTTT. It specifies CATTGGTQGSPLHF.

For the CDR3, the DNA is TGTGCCTGGTTCGCTTACAGTTACTCTGGAAACACCATATATTTT. It specifies CAWFAYSYSGNTIYF. The chain carries TRBV30 and TRBJ1-3; D not certain. The V end lost 5 bases, the J end lost 0 bases, and 14 bases lay between the germline ends. Germline V gene lookup returns CDR1 GTSNPN and CDR2 SVGIG (reference sequence). The CDR3 is 15 residues long.

The chain employs TRBV6-1 and TRBJ1-6, with TRBD1 matching 10 bases. With 7 bases clipped from V and 7 bases from J, the junction kept 7 bases outside the gene matches. The CDR3 is 15 amino acids. CDR1 is MNHNS, CDR2 SASEGT, per germline. CDR3 loop: CASTLDRGRNSPLHF. CDR3 nucleotide sequence: TGTGCCAGCACCCTAGACAGGGGGCGGAATTCACCCCTCCACTTT.

This clone was detected only a few times. This chain uses TRBV19 with TRBJ2-1, with D hard to call. Trimming removed 5 bases from V and 7 bases from J, with 15 bases in between. Germline V CDR1 and CDR2: LNHDA, SQIVND (reference sequence). This CDR3 is 14 amino acids long. The DNA for the CDR3 is TGTGCCAGTAGTCCGTCCCCGAGGTATAATGAGCAGTTCTTC. Amino acids: CASSPSPRYNEQFF.

This clone was observed a few times. The chain recombines TRBV6-5 with TRBJ2-7, with D hard to call. The length of the CDR3 is 10 residues. The V and J ends lost 8 bases and 10 bases respectively, with 12 bases between them. The germline V gene encodes CDR1 MNHEY and CDR2 SVGAGI. This CDR3 reads CASGFGRQYF. CDR3 nucleotides: TGTGCCAGCGGCTTTGGCCGACAGTACTTC.

This clone was counted between two and nine times. This chain links TRBV2 with TRBJ1-5; tentative D call: TRBD1 (5 bases). The germline gives CDR1 SNHLY, CDR2 FYNNEI. The CDR3 is 13 amino acids. V was pared by 8 bases and J by 2 bases, with 10 bases between. The DNA for the CDR3 is TGTGCCAGCGTTGGGGACGGCAATCAGCCCCAGCATTTT. It is translated as CASVGDGNQPQHF.

This clone was picked up a small number of times. The J gene is TRBJ1-4, the V gene TRBV9, with no clear D. Germline CDR1 SGDLS, CDR2 YYNGEE. Deletions cut 7 bases from V and 0 bases from J, with 16 bases between. The CDR3 spans 16 residues. Here the CDR3 DNA reads TGTGCCAGCTCTAGAAACGGAGCCTCAACTAATGAAAAACTGTTTTTT. Its translation: CASSRNGASTNEKLFF.

CDR3 loop: CASSLIHRDAQGYTF. CDR3 in DNA: TGTGCCAGCTCACTCATCCACAGGGACGCTCAAGGCTACACCTTC. The J gene is TRBJ1-2, the V gene TRBV18, with D possibly TRBD1 on 6 matching bases. The V gene's germline CDR1 is KGHSH and CDR2 LQKENI. Deletions cut 4 bases from V and 8 bases from J, with 20 bases between. CDR3 length: 15 residues.

This clone was picked up a small number of times. The V and J genes are TRBV7-2 and TRBJ2-7; 8 bases align to TRBD1. This CDR3 has 14 residues. The V segment lost 5 bases and the J segment 7 bases; nucleotides outside the gene matches: 10. In germline, CDR1 is SGHTA, CDR2 FQGNSA. The CDR3, as DNA: TGTGCCAGCAGCCTCCTGGACAGGGCGGGAGAGCAGTACTTC. Its translation is CASSLLDRAGEQYF. The full variable domain, its missing parts supplied by reference TRBV7-2 and TRBJ2-7, is GAGVSQSPSNKVTEKGKDVELRCDPISGHTALYWYRQSLGQGLEFLIYFQGNSAPDKSGLPSDRFSAERTGGSVSTLTIQRTQQEDSAVYLCASSLLDRAGEQYFGPGTRLTVT.

This clone was picked up a small number of times. The chain combines TRBV7-8 with TRBJ2-7; tentatively, D is TRBD1 (5 bases). Trimming stripped 2 bases from V and 4 bases from J, with 18 bases between. In germline, CDR1 is SGHVS, CDR2 FQNEAQ. The CDR3 is 16 residues long. CDR3 in amino acids: CASSLSTGSRPYEQYF. The CDR3 coding sequence is TGTGCCAGCAGCTTAAGCACAGGCAGCCGTCCTTACGAGCAGTACTTC.

The chain has TRBV9 and TRBJ1-2; D is unresolved. Trimming took 2 bases from V and 0 from J, leaving 14 bases between them. This CDR3 spans 16 amino acids. CDR1 and CDR2 from the germline V gene are SGDLS and YYNGEE. The CDR3 region is CASSVGSTRANYGYTF. The CDR3 region has the DNA TGTGCCAGCAGCGTTGGGTCGACAAGAGCTAACTATGGCTACACCTTC.

The chain joins TRBV10-3 to TRBJ2-3, with D unresolved. V lost 1 base and J 0 bases, leaving 8 bases between the germline ends. The CDR3 extends over 15 amino acids. Germline V gene data show CDR1 as ENHRY and CDR2 as SYGVKD. The chain's CDR3 is CAISEYRDSTDTQYF. The CDR3 DNA sequence: TGTGCCATCAGTGAGTATAGGGATAGCACAGATACGCAGTATTTT.

The V call is TRBV29-1, the J call TRBJ1-1; D unresolved. The CDR3 has 15 residues. Germline V gives CDR1 SQVTM, CDR2 ANQGSEA. With 3 bases removed from V and 1 base from J, the gap between germline ends came to 15 bases. CDR3 in DNA: TGCAGCGTTGACGGTTGGGAAGGGAGGAACACTGAAGCTTTCTTT. It yields the protein CSVDGWEGRNTEAFF.

The V call is TRBV9, the J call TRBJ1-4, with 9 nucleotides matching TRBD1. CDR3 length equals 17 residues. Germline V gene data show CDR1 as SGDLS and CDR2 as YYNGEE. Germline trimming cut 4 bases from V and 3 bases from J; bases unmatched to any gene: 10. The CDR3 DNA follows: TGTGCCAGCAGCCCCCGGCCGACAGGGGGATCTAATGAAAAACTGTTTTTT. Translating gives CASSPRPTGGSNEKLFF.

This clone was counted a few times. The chain uses TRBV9 and TRBJ2-3, with 14 bases matching TRBD2. V lost 1 base to trimming and J lost 4 bases; unmatched junction nucleotides: 2. CDR3 length equals 16 residues. Germline CDR1 is SGDLS and CDR2 is YYNGEE. Here the CDR3 reads CASSVRLAGGPDTQYF. CDR3 sequence (DNA): TGTGCCAGCAGCGTAAGACTAGCGGGGGGGCCAGATACGCAGTATTTT.

The chain has TRBV2 and TRBJ1-1, with D uncertain. In germline, CDR1 is SNHLY, CDR2 FYNNEI. The length of the CDR3 is 12 residues. The germline V and J ends were trimmed by 1 base and 6 bases, with 6 bases remaining between them. CDR3 in amino acids: CASSEVPAEAFF. The CDR3 DNA follows: TGTGCCAGCAGTGAAGTGCCGGCTGAAGCTTTCTTT.

This chain links TRBV9 with TRBJ2-1; D perhaps matches TRBD2 (6 bases). Germline V lookup: CDR1 SGDLS, CDR2 YYNGEE. This CDR3 spans 15 amino acids. Trimming shortened V by 4 bases and J by 3 bases, and 14 bases separated the two germline ends. The CDR3 reads CASSSRPSDYNEQFF. The DNA for the CDR3 is TGTGCCAGCAGCAGCCGGCCTAGCGACTACAATGAGCAGTTCTTC.

The rearrangement uses TRBV7-9 and TRBJ2-5; 10 positions agree with TRBD2. The J segment lost 0 bases and the V segment lost 5 bases, leaving 6 bases of the junction unmatched. Looked up from germline, CDR1 is SEHNR and CDR2 is FQNEAQ (reference sequence). This CDR3 has 16 amino acids. The CDR3: CASSVSSGGDQETQYF. DNA of the CDR3: TGTGCCAGCAGCGTCTCTAGCGGGGGAGACCAAGAGACCCAGTACTTC.

The CDR3: CATSRDFSFANTGELFF. DNA of the CDR3: TGTGCCACCAGCAGAGATTTTTCGTTCGCGAACACCGGGGAGCTGTTTTTT. The J gene is TRBJ2-2, the V gene TRBV15; D unresolved. Trimming cost V 0 bases and J 0 bases, with 11 bases left between them. This CDR3 is 17 amino acids long. Germline CDR1 LNHNV, CDR2 YYDKDF (reference sequence).

This clone came up a few times. Distinct nucleotide sequences in the sample also encode this CDR3. The gene calls are TRBV7-2 and TRBJ2-2, with 9 bases matching TRBD1. The CDR3 spans 15 residues. Germline CDR1 reads SGHTA; CDR2 reads FQGNSA. J lost 4 bases, V lost 5 bases, and 5 bases had no gene match. In nucleotides, the CDR3 is TGTGCCAGCAGCCGGGACAGGGAGCGCACCGGGGAGCTGTTTTTT. Encoded protein: CASSRDRERTGELFF.

The chain is built from TRBV28 and TRBJ2-7, with a possible D match to TRBD2 (7 bases). This CDR3 has 14 amino acids. V was pared by 6 bases and J by 3 bases, with 15 bases between. Germline loops: CDR1 MDHEN, CDR2 SYDVKM. CDR3 region: CASSLGRGRYEQYF. The DNA of the CDR3 is TGTGCCAGCAGCCTCGGGCGGGGGCGCTACGAGCAGTACTTC.